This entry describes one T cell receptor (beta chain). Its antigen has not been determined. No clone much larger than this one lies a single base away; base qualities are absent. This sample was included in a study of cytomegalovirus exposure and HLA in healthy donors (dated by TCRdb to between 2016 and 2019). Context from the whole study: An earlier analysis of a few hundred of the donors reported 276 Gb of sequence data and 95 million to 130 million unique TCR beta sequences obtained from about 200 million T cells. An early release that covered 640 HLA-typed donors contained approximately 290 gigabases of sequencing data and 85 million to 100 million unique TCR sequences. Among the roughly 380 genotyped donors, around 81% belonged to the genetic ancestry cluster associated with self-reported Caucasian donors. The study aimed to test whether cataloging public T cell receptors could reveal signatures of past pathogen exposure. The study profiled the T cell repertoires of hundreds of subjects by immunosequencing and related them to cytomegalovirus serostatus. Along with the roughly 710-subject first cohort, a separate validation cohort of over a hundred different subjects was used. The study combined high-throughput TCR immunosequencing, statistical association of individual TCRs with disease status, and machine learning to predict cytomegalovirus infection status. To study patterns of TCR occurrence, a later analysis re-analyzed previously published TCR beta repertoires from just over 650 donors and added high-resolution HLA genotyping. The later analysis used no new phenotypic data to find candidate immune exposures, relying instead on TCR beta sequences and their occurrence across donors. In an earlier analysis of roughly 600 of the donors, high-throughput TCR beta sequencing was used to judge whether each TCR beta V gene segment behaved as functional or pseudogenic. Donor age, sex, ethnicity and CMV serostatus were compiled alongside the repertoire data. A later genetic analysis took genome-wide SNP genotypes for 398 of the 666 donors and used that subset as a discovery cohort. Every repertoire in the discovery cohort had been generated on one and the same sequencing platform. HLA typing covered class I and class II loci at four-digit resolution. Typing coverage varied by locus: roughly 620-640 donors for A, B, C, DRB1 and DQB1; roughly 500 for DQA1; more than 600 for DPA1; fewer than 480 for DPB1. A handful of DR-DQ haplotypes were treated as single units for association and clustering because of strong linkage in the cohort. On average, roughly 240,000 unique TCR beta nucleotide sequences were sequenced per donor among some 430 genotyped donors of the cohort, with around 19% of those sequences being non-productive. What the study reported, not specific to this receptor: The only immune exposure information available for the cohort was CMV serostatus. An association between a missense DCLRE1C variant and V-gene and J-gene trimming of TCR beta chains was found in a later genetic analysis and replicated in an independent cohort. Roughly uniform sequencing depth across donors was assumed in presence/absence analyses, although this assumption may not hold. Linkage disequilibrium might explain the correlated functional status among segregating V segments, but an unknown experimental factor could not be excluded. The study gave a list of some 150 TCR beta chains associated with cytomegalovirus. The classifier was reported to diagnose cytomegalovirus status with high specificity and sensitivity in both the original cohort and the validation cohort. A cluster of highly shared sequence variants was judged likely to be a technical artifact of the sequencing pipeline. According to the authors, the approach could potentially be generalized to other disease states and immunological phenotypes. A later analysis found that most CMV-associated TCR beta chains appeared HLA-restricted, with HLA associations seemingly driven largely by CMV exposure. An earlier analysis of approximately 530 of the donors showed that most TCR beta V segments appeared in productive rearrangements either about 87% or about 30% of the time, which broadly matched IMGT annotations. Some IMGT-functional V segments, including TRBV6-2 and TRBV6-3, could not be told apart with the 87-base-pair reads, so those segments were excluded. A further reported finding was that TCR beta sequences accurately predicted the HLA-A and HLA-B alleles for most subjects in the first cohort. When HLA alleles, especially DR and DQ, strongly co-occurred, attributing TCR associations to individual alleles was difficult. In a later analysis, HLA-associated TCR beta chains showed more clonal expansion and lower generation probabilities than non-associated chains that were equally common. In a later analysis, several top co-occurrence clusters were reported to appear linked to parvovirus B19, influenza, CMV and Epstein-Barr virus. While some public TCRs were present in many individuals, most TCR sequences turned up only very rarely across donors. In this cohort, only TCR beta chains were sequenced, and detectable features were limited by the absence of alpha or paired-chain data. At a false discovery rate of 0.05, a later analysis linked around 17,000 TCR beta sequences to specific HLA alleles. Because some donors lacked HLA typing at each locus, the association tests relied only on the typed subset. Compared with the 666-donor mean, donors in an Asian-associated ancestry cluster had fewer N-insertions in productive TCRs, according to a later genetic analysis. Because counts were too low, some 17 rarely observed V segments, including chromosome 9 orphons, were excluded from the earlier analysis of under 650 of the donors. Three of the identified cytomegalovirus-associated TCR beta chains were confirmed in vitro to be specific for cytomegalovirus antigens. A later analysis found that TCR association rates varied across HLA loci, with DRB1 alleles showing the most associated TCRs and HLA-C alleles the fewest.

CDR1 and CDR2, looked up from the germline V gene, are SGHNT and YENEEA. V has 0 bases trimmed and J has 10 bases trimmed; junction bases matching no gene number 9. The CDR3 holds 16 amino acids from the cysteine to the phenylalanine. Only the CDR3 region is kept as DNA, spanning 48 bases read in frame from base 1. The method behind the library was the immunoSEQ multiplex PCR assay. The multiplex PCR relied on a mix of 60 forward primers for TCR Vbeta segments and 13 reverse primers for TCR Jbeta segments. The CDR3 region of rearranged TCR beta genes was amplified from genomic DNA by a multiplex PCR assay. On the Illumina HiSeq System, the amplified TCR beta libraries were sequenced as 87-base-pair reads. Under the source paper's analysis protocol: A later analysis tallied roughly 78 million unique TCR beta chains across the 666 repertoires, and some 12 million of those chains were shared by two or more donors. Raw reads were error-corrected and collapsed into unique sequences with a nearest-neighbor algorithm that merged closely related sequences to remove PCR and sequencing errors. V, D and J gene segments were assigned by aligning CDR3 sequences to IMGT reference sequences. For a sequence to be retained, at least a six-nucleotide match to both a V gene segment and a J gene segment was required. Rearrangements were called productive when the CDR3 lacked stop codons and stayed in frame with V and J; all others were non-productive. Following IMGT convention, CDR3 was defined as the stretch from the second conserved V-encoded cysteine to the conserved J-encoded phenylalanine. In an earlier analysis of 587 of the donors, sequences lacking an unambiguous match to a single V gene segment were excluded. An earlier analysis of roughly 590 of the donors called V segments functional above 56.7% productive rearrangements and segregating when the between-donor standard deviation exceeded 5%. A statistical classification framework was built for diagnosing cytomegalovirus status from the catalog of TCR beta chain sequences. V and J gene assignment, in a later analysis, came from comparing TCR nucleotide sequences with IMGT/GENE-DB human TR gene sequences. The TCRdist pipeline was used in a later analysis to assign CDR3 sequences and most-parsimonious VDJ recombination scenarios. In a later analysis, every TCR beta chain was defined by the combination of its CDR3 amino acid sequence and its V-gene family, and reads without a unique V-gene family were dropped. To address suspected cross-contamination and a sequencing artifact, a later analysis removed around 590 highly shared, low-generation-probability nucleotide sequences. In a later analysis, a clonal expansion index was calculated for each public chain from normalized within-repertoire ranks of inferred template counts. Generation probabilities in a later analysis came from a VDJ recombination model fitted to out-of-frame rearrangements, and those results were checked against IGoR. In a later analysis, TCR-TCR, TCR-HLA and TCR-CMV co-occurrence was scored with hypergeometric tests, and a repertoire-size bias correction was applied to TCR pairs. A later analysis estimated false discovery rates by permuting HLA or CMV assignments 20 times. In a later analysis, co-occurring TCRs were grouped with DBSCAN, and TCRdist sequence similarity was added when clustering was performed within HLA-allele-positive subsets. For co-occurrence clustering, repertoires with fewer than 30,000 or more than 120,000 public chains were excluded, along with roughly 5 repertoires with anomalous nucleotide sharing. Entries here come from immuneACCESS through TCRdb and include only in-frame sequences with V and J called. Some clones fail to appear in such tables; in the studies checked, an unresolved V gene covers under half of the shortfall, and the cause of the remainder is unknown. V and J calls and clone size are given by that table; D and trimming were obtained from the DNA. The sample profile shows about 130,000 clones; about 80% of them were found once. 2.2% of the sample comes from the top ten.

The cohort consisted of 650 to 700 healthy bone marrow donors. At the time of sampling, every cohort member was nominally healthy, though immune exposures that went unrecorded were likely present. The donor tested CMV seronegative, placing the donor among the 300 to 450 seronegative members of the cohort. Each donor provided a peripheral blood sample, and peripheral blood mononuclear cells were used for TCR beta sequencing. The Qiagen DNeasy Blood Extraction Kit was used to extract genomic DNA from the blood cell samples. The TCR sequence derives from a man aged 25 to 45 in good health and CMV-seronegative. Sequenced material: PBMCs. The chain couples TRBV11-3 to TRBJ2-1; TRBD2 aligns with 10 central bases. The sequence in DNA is TGTGCCAGCAGCTTAGAGGAGGCTAGCGGGAGAGACGAGCAGTTCTTC. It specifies CASSLEEASGRDEQFF.